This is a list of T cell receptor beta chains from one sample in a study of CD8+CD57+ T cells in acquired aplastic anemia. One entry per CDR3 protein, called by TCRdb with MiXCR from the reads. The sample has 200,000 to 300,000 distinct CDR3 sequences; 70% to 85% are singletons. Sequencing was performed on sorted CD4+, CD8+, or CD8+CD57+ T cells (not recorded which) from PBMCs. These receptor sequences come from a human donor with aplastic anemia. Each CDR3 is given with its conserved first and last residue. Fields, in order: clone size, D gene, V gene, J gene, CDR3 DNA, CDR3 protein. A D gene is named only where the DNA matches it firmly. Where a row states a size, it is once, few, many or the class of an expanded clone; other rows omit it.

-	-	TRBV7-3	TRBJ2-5	TGTGCCAGCAGCGTAAGTGCGTACCAAGAGACCCAGTACTTC	CASSVSAYQETQYF
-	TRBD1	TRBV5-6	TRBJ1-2	TGTGCCAGCAGCCGGGGAAAGGGGGCGTTTGGCTACACCTTC	CASSRGKGAFGYTF
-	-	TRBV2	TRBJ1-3	TGTGCCAGCAGCGAAAGGGGACTTCGAGATACCATATATTTT	CASSERGLRDTIYF
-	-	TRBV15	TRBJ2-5	TGTGCCACCAGCAGAGACGGACAAGAGACCCAGTACTTC	CATSRDGQETQYF
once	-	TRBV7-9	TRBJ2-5	TGTGCCAGCAGCTTGGGCTTCAGTCAAGAGACCCAGTACTTC	CASSLGFSQETQYF
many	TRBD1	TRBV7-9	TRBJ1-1	TGTGCCAGCAGCTTAGGCCGACAGGGGGCGAGGAGAACTGAAGCTTTCTTT	CASSLGRQGARRTEAFF
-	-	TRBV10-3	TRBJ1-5	TGTGCCATCAACGGAGCGATCAATCAGCCCCAGCATTTT	CAINGAINQPQHF
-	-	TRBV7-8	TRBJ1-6	TGTGCCGGCAGCTTGCGTTCATATGATTCAGCCCTTCCCTTT	CAGSLRSYDSALPF
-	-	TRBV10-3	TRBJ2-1	TGTGCCATCAGTGAAAGAGCCCCCCATGAGCAGTTCTTC	CAISERAPHEQFF
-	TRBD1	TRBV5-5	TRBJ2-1	TGTGCCAGCAGCCTGGATCCAGGGGGAAGGAATGAGCAGTTCTTC	CASSLDPGGRNEQFF
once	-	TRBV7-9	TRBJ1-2	TGTGCCAGCAGCTTTCGAAGAAGCGGGTTGGACTATGAGTACACCTTC	CASSFRRSGLDYEYTF
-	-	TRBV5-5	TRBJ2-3	TGTGCCAGCAGCTTCGGTGTCACAGATACGCAGTATTTT	CASSFGVTDTQYF
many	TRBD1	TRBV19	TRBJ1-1	TGTGCCAGTAGTAGAAACGACAGGGAGGACACTGAAGCTTTCTTT	CASSRNDREDTEAFF
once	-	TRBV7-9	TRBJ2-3	TGTGCCAGCAGCCGGACGGGGAATGAGCAGTTCTTGTGTTTT	CASSRTGNEQFLCF
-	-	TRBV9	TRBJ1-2	TGTGCCAGCAGCGGTTGGAACTATGGCTACACCTTC	CASSGWNYGYTF
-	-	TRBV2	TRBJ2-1	TGTGCCAGCAGCTTAGTGGCCAGCAGCCAAGTCGGACAAGCGTCCGACGAGCAGTTCTTC	CASSLVASSQVGQASDEQFF
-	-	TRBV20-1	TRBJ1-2	TGCAGTGCCGAACCGAAAAAAACAGGCTATGGCTACACCTTC	CSAEPKKTGYGYTF
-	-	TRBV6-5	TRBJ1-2	TGTGCCAGCAGCCCCGGGGTCCACTATGGCTACACCTTC	CASSPGVHYGYTF
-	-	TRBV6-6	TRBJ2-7	TGTGCCAGCAGTTACCGCGGTGACGACGAGCAGTACTTC	CASSYRGDDEQYF
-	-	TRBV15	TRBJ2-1	TGTGCCACCAGCATCCAGGGGCTGGATGAGCAGTTCTTC	CATSIQGLDEQFF
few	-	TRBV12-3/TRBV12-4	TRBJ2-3	TGTGCCCCAAGGGACGGGGGCACAGATACGCAGTATTTT	CAPRDGGTDTQYF
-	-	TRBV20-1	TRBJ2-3	TGCAGTGCTAGAGACCGGGACACGGACGCAGATACGCAGTATTTT	CSARDRDTDADTQYF
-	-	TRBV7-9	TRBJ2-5	TGTGCCACCAGCTTAGGCTCGAGCCAAGAGACCGAGTACTTC	CATSLGSSQETEYF
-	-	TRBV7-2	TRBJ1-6	TGTGCCAGCAGCTTGGCGGGTGGCTACGGGGCCAACGTCCTCCACTTT	CASSLAGGYGANVLHF
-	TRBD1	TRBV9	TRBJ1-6	TGTGCCAGCAGCGTGGGCTCGGGACAGCGATATTCTGTCCACTTT	CASSVGSGQRYSVHF
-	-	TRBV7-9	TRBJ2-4	TGTGCCAGCAGCGGTCAGGGCAAAGGTGGCTCGGCCAAAAACATTCAGTACTTC	CASSGQGKGGSAKNIQYF
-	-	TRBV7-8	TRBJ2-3	TGTGCCAGCAGCTCAGGGGTTACGGGTGGTAAGCAGTACTTT	CASSSGVTGGKQYF
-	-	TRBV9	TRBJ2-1	TGTGCCAGCAGCGTAGGGTCAGAGACGGATCCCAATGAGCAGTTCTTC	CASSVGSETDPNEQFF
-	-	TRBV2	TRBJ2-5	TGTGCCAGCAGAAGGGGGGGGGGGAAAGCGTACTTC	CASRRGGGKAYF